The 5 T cell receptor beta chains given below trace back to one sample, sequenced in a study of T cell changes during pregnancy in multiple sclerosis. TCRdb's table, derived via immunoSEQ multiplex PCR, lists solely in-frame clones and lacks some. The repertoire holds some 55,000 clones, around nine tenths seen once, with 5.3% in the top ten. Sequenced: peripheral blood from another person, used as feeder cells. The receptor source for this set is a human donor whose cells served as feeder cells for cultures in a pregnancy study.

The V and J genes are TRBV5-4 and TRBJ2-1, with D tentatively TRBD1 or TRBD2 (5 bases each). This CDR3 is 15 amino acids long. V lost 4 bases, J lost 0 bases, and 11 bases lay in between. Germline CDR1 reads SGHNT; CDR2 reads YYREEE (reference sequence). The DNA of the CDR3 is TGTGCCAGCAGCCCCGAGGGGCGCTCCTACAATGAGCAGTTCTTC. Its protein is CASSPEGRSYNEQFF.

The chain joins TRBV18 to TRBJ1-1; D uncertain. From germline, CDR1 is KGHSH and CDR2 LQKENI. The V gene lost 6 bases and the J gene lost 5 bases, with 16 bases spanning the gap. This CDR3 region has 14 residues. For the CDR3, the DNA is TGTGCCAGCTCTCCTGTTCCCAGGAGGACTGAAGCTTTCTTT. It specifies CASSPVPRRTEAFF.

The genes are TRBV4-2 and TRBJ2-5; the D is unclear. The V end lost 4 bases, the J end lost 4 bases, and 13 bases lay between the germline ends. CDR1 is LGHNA, CDR2 YNFKEQ, per germline. The CDR3 runs 14 residues. The CDR3 bases are TGTGCCAGCAGCCCGTCCTCTAGAGGAGAGACCCAGTACTTC. Its protein product is CASSPSSRGETQYF.

In its sample, this clone was seen many times. The V gene is TRBV2, the J gene TRBJ2-7, with TRBD2 matching over 9 bases. This CDR3 has 14 residues. Germline CDR1 SNHLY, CDR2 FYNNEI. The ends lost 6 bases at V and 3 bases at J; junction bases unmatched: 6. The CDR3 protein is CASSIAGVNYEQYF. The CDR3 DNA reads as TGTGCCAGCAGCATAGCGGGAGTAAACTACGAGCAGTACTTC.

This clone was counted only a few times. The chain carries TRBV6-4 and TRBJ2-1; D unclear. Germline lookup yields CDR1 MRHNA and CDR2 SNTAGT. The CDR3 has 13 amino acids. V was pared by 0 bases and J by 9 bases, with 9 bases between. The CDR3 nucleotides read TGTGCCAGCAGTGACTCGACGGAAGGTGAGCAGTTCTTC. This gives the protein CASSDSTEGEQFF.